This TCR beta chain is drawn from a study of blood T cell repertoires in COVID-19. Overall study: COVID-19 samples from acute and convalescent phases originated in the United States, Italy and Spain.

The CDR3 totals 16 residues. Germline V lookup: CDR1 SNHLY, CDR2 FYNNEI. Unmatched junction bases numbered 15, after V lost 7 bases and J lost 5 bases. Methods used by the authors: Amplification of reference gene primers provided the estimated nucleated cell counts. Method: immunoSEQ multiplex PCR; TCRdb's copy keeps in-frame clones and lacks some. The V and J calls and the clone size are those of that table, but D and trimming were determined from the DNA. Of under 140,000 clones detected, around 79% appear once; the ten largest clones hold roughly 17%. This clone was seen only once. The sequence came from a woman of 80 years or more with active or convalescent COVID-19. Sequencing input: peripheral blood. This chain connects TRBV2 to TRBJ2-3; 7 bases agree with TRBD2. CDR3 loop: CASTKTLRERIDTQYF. CDR3 coding DNA: TGTGCCAGCACCAAGACCCTGCGGGAGCGGATAGATACGCAGTATTTT.